This T cell receptor beta chain was recorded in a study of blood T cell repertoires in COVID-19. The method was immunoSEQ multiplex PCR; TCRdb's version includes in-frame clones alone and lacks a portion of them. The table has 100,000 to 150,000 clones, about nine tenths seen once; the top ten hold over 9%. Trimming stripped 2 bases from V and 4 bases from J, with 11 bases between. Germline lookup yields CDR1 MNHEY and CDR2 SVGEGT. The CDR3 contains 14 residues. Sequences were obtained from peripheral blood. This TCR came from a middle-aged man with acute or convalescent COVID-19. This chain uses TRBV6-2 or TRBV6-3 with TRBJ1-1; D unclear. CDR3 nucleotide sequence: TGTGCCAGCAGTTACATCCGGGGAAGCACTGAAGCTTTCTTT. Translated: CASSYIRGSTEAFF.